Reported below is one T cell receptor beta chain. These data come from a study of blood T cell repertoires in COVID-19. The junction had 7 bases not matched to a gene; V was cut back by 6 bases and J by 5 bases. Germline V gene lookup returns CDR1 MDHEN and CDR2 SYDVKM. This CDR3 contains 14 residues. The authors' processing: Amplified reference gene primers provided the basis for estimating nucleated cell counts. Assay used: immunoSEQ multiplex PCR; TCRdb lists only in-frame clones, some missing. V and J calls plus clone size are reproduced from that table; the DNA served to infer D and trimming. The sample shows 350,000 or so clones, about 92% of them seen only once.

This chain connects TRBV28 to TRBJ1-1; 9 nucleotides agree with TRBD1. What was sequenced was PBMCs or T cells enriched from blood (not recorded which). The clonotype originates from a woman in her 30s who had recovered from COVID-19. CDR3 nucleotide sequence: TGTGCCAGCAGATGGGGACAGGGAGGAACTGAAGCTTTCTTT. Its translation is CASRWGQGGTEAFF. Drawing the rest from reference TRBV28 and TRBJ1-1, the complete variable domain is DVKVTQSSRYLVKRTGEKVFLECVQDMDHENMFWYRQDPGLGLRLIYFSYDVKMKEKGDIPEGYSVSREKKERFSLILESASTNQTSMYLCASRWGQGGTEAFFGQGTRLTVV.